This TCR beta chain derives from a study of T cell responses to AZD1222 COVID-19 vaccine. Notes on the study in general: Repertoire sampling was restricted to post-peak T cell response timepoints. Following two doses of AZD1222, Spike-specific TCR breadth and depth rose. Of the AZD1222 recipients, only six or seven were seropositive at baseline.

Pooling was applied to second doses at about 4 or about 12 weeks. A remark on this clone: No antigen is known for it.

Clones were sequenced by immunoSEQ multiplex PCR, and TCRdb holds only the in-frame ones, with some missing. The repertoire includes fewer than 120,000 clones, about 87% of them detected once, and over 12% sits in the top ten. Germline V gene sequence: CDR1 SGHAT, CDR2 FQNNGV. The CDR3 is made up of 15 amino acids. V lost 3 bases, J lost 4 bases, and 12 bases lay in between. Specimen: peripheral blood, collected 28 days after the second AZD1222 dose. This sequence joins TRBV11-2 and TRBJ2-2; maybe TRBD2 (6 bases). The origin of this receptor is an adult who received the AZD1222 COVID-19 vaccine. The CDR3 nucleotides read TGTGCCAGCAGCTTGGACTATATTCCCACCGGGGAGCTGTTTTTT. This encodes CASSLDYIPTGELFF.